This T cell receptor beta chain was identified in a study of T cell changes during pregnancy in multiple sclerosis. Clones were read by immunoSEQ multiplex PCR, and TCRdb kept only the in-frame ones, dropping some. The table includes around 66,000 clones, more than 75% detected once. The source was peripheral blood, collected in the first trimester of pregnancy. The TCR sequence derives from a female donor in good health, enrolled as a control in a pregnancy study.

CDR3 DNA: TGTGCCAGCAGTCCTAGGGGACAGGGGGACAAACTGTTTTTT. Translation gives CASSPRGQGDKLFF. V and J are TRBV6-5 and TRBJ1-4, with 11 bases fitting TRBD1. Trimming took 5 bases from V and 11 from J; bases not matched to a gene: 7. The CDR3 spans 14 residues. Per the germline V gene, CDR1 is MNHEY and CDR2 is SVGAGI.